The source of this TCR beta chain is a study of regulatory T cells in long-lasting Graves disease. Time point: newly diagnosed GD, antithyroid drugs for less than 3 months. PBMC RNA was the source of the TCR library. The germline CDR1 and CDR2 sequences are SGHTA and FQGNSA. CDR3 size: 14 residues. The V end was cut by 3 bases, the J end by 2 bases, with 5 bases between. This clonotype was detected a few times. Sequencing libraries for TCR beta were prepared with iRepertoire HTBI primers and Arm-PCR of CDR3 regions. TCRdb ran MiXCR on the multiplex PCR reads and lists one entry per CDR3 protein. In the table there are just over 600,000 distinct CDR3 sequences, roughly 16% of which are singletons. These sequences were also reported in another study, on T cells in Graves' hyperthyroidism and ophthalmopathy. Per that paper: The HTBI primer set served for first-round RT-PCR of the TCR CDR3.

The sample was peripheral blood mononuclear cells (PBMCs), taken at new diagnosis, from a patient treated with antithyroid drugs. The TCR comes from a woman aged 25 to 39 with Graves disease. The chain is built from TRBV7-2 and TRBJ2-6; D gene unclear. The CDR3: CASSFDTGANVLTF. As DNA, the CDR3 is TGTGCCAGCAGCTTCGATACTGGGGCCAACGTCCTGACTTTC.